This T cell receptor beta chain was sequenced during a study of Graves' ophthalmopathy and Graves' hyperthyroidism. Germline V gene sequence: CDR1 DFQATT, CDR2 SNEGSKA (reference sequence). This CDR3 contains 13 residues. Germline trimming cut 3 bases from V and 5 bases from J; bases unmatched to any gene: 5. Ophthalmopathy in the donors was of moderate-to-severe activity, with CAS ≥3, NOSPECS ≥4 and duration under 3 months. There are many counts of this clonotype. RNA transcripts were the template, and TCR beta CDR3 regions were amplified from them. HTBI-primed first-round RT-PCR preceded second-round multiplex PCR. TCRdb re-called the multiplex PCR reads through MiXCR, storing one row per CDR3 protein. The sample lists 300,000 to 400,000 distinct CDR3 sequences, 15% to 20% occurring once.

The V call is TRBV20-1, the J call TRBJ1-2, with 8 bases lining up with TRBD1. Sample: peripheral blood. The clonotype comes from an adult man with Graves' ophthalmopathy. CDR3: CSARAGGGYGYTF. In DNA, the CDR3 is TGCAGTGCTAGGGCAGGGGGCGGTTATGGCTACACCTTC.